Sequencing of this T cell receptor (beta chain) was carried out in a study of T cells in Graves' hyperthyroidism and ophthalmopathy. Study background: The authors collected peripheral blood at initial diagnosis, before any treatment.

Findings and limits, study-wide: The blood repertoire included most of the expanded thyroid clonotypes above 0.001.

This clonotype was detected ten times or more. No antigen is known for it. The CDR3 loop spans 14 amino acids. Deletions cut 4 bases from V and 1 base from J, with 5 bases between. Per germline, CDR1 LNHDA and CDR2 SQIVND (reference sequence). Regions amplified from RNA transcripts were the TCR beta CDR3 regions. Carried out on the TCR CDR3, a first-round RT-PCR used the HTBI primer set. Each CDR3 protein gets one entry after TCRdb re-called the multiplex PCR reads with MiXCR. The table shows hundreds of thousands of distinct CDR3 sequences, with about 14% occurring only once. Clinical Activity Scores of at least 3, NOSPECS grades of at least 4 and durations under 3 months characterized ophthalmopathy patients. For the diagnoses, clinical symptoms, serum thyroxine and TRAb, thyroid ultrasound and orbital computed tomography were used.

The specimen was blood. This clonotype was obtained from a woman in her forties with Graves' ophthalmopathy. This chain links TRBV19 with TRBJ2-6, with no clear D. CDR3 protein: CASSRESGANVLTF. DNA of the CDR3: TGTGCCAGTAGTAGAGAATCTGGGGCCAACGTCCTGACTTTC.